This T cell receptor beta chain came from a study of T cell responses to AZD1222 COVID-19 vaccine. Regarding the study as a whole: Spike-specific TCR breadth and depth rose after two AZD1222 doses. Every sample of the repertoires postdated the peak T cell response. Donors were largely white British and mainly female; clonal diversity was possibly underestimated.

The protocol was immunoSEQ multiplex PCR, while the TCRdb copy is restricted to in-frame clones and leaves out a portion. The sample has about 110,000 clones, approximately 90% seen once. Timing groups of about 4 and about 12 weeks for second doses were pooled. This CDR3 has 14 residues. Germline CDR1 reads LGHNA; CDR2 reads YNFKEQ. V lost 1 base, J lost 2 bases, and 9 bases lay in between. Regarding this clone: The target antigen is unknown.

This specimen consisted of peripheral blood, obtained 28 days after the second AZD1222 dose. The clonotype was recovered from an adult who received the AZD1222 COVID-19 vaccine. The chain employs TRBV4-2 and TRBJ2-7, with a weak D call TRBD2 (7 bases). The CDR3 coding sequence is TGTGCCAGCAGCCAAGGGGGGGGCCCCTACGAGCAGTACTTC. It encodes CASSQGGGPYEQYF.